Following are 32 T cell receptor beta chains from one sample sequenced in a study of blood T cell repertoires in COVID-19 (dated by TCRdb to 2018 to 2021). To prepare the library, the immunoSEQ multiplex PCR assay was applied. Imported from immuneACCESS, the table was reduced by TCRdb to in-frame sequences with V and J called. These copies leave out some clones; in studies compared against another copy, an unresolved V gene accounts for under half, and the cause of the remainder is not known. This sample comprises around 92,000 clones, roughly 86% of them detected only once. Over 10% of the sample is held by the ten biggest clonotypes. What was sequenced was peripheral blood. Receptors were obtained from a woman aged 55-70 years in a cohort sampled during active or convalescent COVID-19.

This rearrangement joins TRBV4-1 to TRBJ1-6, with TRBD1 matching over 10 bases. The junction had 22 bases not matched to a gene; V was cut back by 8 bases and J by 9 bases. The germline gives CDR1 MGHRA, CDR2 YSYEKL. The CDR3 runs to 19 residues. CDR3 nucleotide sequence: TGCGCCAGCGGTGGGGGCCAACCGGGACAGGGGTTTCGGGGTTCACCCCTCCACTTT. Its translation: CASGGGQPGQGFRGSPLHF.

The CDR3 protein is CASSQGQDSNYGYTF. In DNA, the CDR3 is TGTGCCAGCAGCCAAGGACAGGATTCTAACTATGGCTACACCTTC. The chain couples TRBV7-9 to TRBJ1-2; 7 bases map to TRBD1. The CDR3 extends over 15 amino acids. From germline, CDR1 is SEHNR and CDR2 FQNEAQ (reference sequence). Trimming took 5 bases from V and 0 from J; bases not matched to a gene: 6. Combining the CDR3 with reference TRBV7-9 and TRBJ1-2 gives the whole variable domain DTGVSQNPRHKITKRGQNVTFRCDPISEHNRLYWYRQTLGQGPEFLTYFQNEAQLEKSRLLSDRFSAERPKGSFSTLEIQRTEQGDSAMYLCASSQGQDSNYGYTFGSGTRLTVV.

This chain connects TRBV5-4 to TRBJ2-7; 8 positions match TRBD1. The junction had 4 bases not matched to a gene; V was cut back by 0 bases and J by 2 bases. The germline gives CDR1 SGHNT, CDR2 YYREEE (reference sequence). The CDR3 is 15 residues long. The CDR3 DNA sequence: TGTGCCAGCAGCTTGGACAGGGGGTCAACCTACGAGCAGTACTTC. This codes for CASSLDRGSTYEQYF.

This clone has only one observation. V and J are TRBV5-6 and TRBJ2-5; D perhaps matches TRBD1 (5 bases). The DNA end is more similar to TRBJ2-7, so the J call may be wrong. CDR3 size: 14 residues. Germline loops: CDR1 SGHDT, CDR2 YYEEEE. Here the CDR3 reads CASSLGQTLYEQYF. Here the CDR3 DNA reads TGTGCCAGCAGCTTGGGACAGACCCTCTACGAGCAGTACTTC.

This clone was seen once. The J gene is TRBJ1-2, the V gene TRBV29-1, with TRBD1 as a possible D gene (6 bases). Germline values: CDR1 SQVTM, CDR2 ANQGSEA. The CDR3 runs to 14 residues. V was shortened by 4 bases and J by 3 bases, with 15 bases between the two germline ends. Here the CDR3 DNA reads TGCAGCGTTGGGCCCCTCAGGGGTTACTATGGCTACACCTTC. It encodes CSVGPLRGYYGYTF.

The chain combines TRBV20-1 with TRBJ2-1, with D unresolved. Trimming pared 3 bases from V and 5 bases from J, leaving 2 bases between. CDR1 is DFQATT and CDR2 is SNEGSKA in the germline V gene (reference sequence). The CDR3 contains 10 residues. CDR3 in DNA: TGCAGTGCTAGCGACAATGAGCAGTTCTTC. Protein product: CSASDNEQFF.

The chain uses TRBV6-5 and TRBJ1-5; 7 bases agree with TRBD1. J lost 3 bases, V lost 6 bases, and 8 bases had no gene match. Germline values: CDR1 MNHEY, CDR2 SVGAGI. The CDR3 sequence is 15 residues long. The CDR3 loop reads CASRATGTPNQPQHF. Written as DNA, the CDR3 is TGTGCCAGCAGAGCGACAGGGACTCCCAATCAGCCCCAGCATTTT.

The V call is TRBV4-2, the J call TRBJ2-1, with 11 bases fitting TRBD2. Germline CDR1 and CDR2: LGHNA and YNFKEQ. Trimming removed 4 bases from V and 9 bases from J; junction bases left unmatched: 8. The CDR3 is 15 residues long. For the CDR3, the DNA is TGTGCCAGCAGCCCCACTAGCGGGAGTATCAGTGAGCAGTTCTTC. Its protein is CASSPTSGSISEQFF.

The V gene is TRBV7-9, the J gene TRBJ1-2; D is uncertain. V lost 8 bases and J lost 4, with 14 bases in between. In germline, CDR1 is SEHNR, CDR2 FQNEAQ (reference sequence). There are 13 residues in the CDR3. The CDR3 nucleotides are TGTGCCAGCGGCCTGGCAGGCTCCTATGGCTACACCTTC. It translates to CASGLAGSYGYTF.

This sequence joins TRBV4-1 and TRBJ1-4; 9 nucleotides align to TRBD1. The V gene end was trimmed by 2 bases and the J gene end by 8 bases; junction bases not matched to a gene: 9. Germline CDR1 reads MGHRA; CDR2 reads YSYEKL. CDR3 size: 16 residues. CDR3 coding DNA: TGCGCCAGCAGCCAAAGAAGGGACAGGGAGGGGGAAAAACTGTTTTTT. Translating it yields CASSQRRDREGEKLFF.

The chain couples TRBV19 to TRBJ2-1; TRBD2 matches 10 bases. In germline, CDR1 is LNHDA, CDR2 SQIVND (reference sequence). The junction had 4 bases not matched to a gene; V was cut back by 6 bases and J by 5 bases. The CDR3 contains 14 residues. The CDR3 DNA sequence: TGTGCCAGTAGACTAGCGGGGCCAGACAATGAGCAGTTCTTC. This sequence encodes CASRLAGPDNEQFF.

The chain has TRBV7-9 and TRBJ1-5, with D perhaps matching TRBD1 (6 bases). CDR1 SEHNR and CDR2 FQNEAQ come from the germline V gene (reference sequence). The ends were cut back, 5 bases at V and 1 base at J, with 9 bases in the middle. The CDR3 has 14 residues. The CDR3 loop reads CASSPQGSNQPQHF. The CDR3 DNA is TGTGCCAGCAGCCCTCAGGGGAGCAATCAGCCCCAGCATTTT.

The V and J genes are TRBV7-2 and TRBJ2-1; unclear D gene. V was clipped by 0 bases and J by 0 bases, with 6 bases between them. Germline V gene lookup returns CDR1 SGHTA and CDR2 FQGNSA. CDR3 size: 15 residues. The CDR3, as DNA: TGTGCCAGCAGCTTAGCGGCTAGCTCCTACAATGAGCAGTTCTTC. It specifies CASSLAASSYNEQFF.

This rearrangement joins TRBV5-6 to TRBJ2-1; TRBD1 matches at 9 bases. The J segment lost 6 bases and the V segment lost 4 bases, leaving 8 bases of the junction unmatched. From germline, CDR1 is SGHDT and CDR2 YYEEEE. CDR3 length equals 15 residues. The CDR3 loop is CASSPGTGPLNEQFF. Here the CDR3 DNA reads TGTGCCAGCAGCCCCGGGACAGGGCCCCTCAATGAGCAGTTCTTC.

This chain links TRBV5-4 with TRBJ1-2; D unresolved. Germline CDR1 reads SGHNT; CDR2 reads YYREEE (reference sequence). The germline V and J ends were trimmed by 1 base and 4 bases, with 17 bases remaining between them. The CDR3 loop spans 16 amino acids. In DNA form, the CDR3 reads TGTGCCAGCAGCTTGCAAGGTGGCGGTTCGGCCTATGGCTACACCTTC. This sequence encodes CASSLQGGGSAYGYTF. Complete variable domain (other parts from reference TRBV5-4 and TRBJ1-2): ETGVTQSPTHLIKTRGQQVTLRCSSQSGHNTVSWYQQALGQGPQFIFQYYREEENGRGNFPPRFSGLQFPNYSSELNVNALELDDSALYLCASSLQGGGSAYGYTFGSGTRLTVV.

DNA for the CDR3: TGTGCCAGTAGCCTACAGGGAGCGGTAGCGGGAGGTATCGAATCCTACGAGCAGTACTTC. Protein sequence: CASSLQGAVAGGIESYEQYF. This chain connects TRBV19 to TRBJ2-7, with 10 nucleotides matching TRBD2. The CDR3 is 20 residues long. The germline gives CDR1 LNHDA, CDR2 SQIVND (reference sequence). After removal of 6 bases from V and 1 base from J, the junction contained 21 bases not matched to a gene. Based on the CDR3 plus reference TRBV19 and TRBJ2-7, the full variable domain is DGGITQSPKYLFRKEGQNVTLSCEQNLNHDAMYWYRQDPGQGLRLIYYSQIVNDFQKGDIAEGYSVSREKKESFPLTVTSAQKNPTAFYLCASSLQGAVAGGIESYEQYFGPGTRLTVT.

This chain uses TRBV7-9 with TRBJ2-7, with D tentatively TRBD2 (5 bases). This CDR3 has 14 residues. Germline V gene sequence: CDR1 SEHNR, CDR2 FQNEAQ (reference sequence). V dropped 3 bases and J dropped 2 bases, with 11 bases sitting between them. The CDR3 DNA follows: TGTGCCAGCAGCTTCTCCGGGGTAACCTACGAGCAGTACTTC. Translated: CASSFSGVTYEQYF.

The chain employs TRBV6-5 and TRBJ1-6; no definite D call. The V end was cut by 4 bases, the J end by 6 bases, with 7 bases between. The germline V gene has CDR1 MNHEY and CDR2 SVGAGI. The CDR3 is made up of 13 amino acids. The CDR3 DNA sequence: TGTGCCAGCAGTTCGGGAGTTAATTCACCCCTCCACTTT. Translating it yields CASSSGVNSPLHF.

V is TRBV7-2 and J is TRBJ1-1; a possible D gene is TRBD1 (5 bases). The CDR3 sequence is 14 residues long. Trimming took off 8 bases at V and 3 bases at J, with 16 bases between the two ends. Germline values: CDR1 SGHTA, CDR2 FQGNSA. The CDR3 region is CASFLGVGDTEAFF. CDR3 sequence (DNA): TGTGCCAGCTTCCTAGGGGTTGGAGACACTGAAGCTTTCTTT.

V usage is TRBV4-2 and J usage is TRBJ2-2; tentatively, D is TRBD1 (6 bases). This CDR3 spans 14 amino acids. Trimming pared 0 bases from V and 5 bases from J, leaving 7 bases between. Germline assignment: CDR1 LGHNA and CDR2 YNFKEQ. CDR3 residues: CASSQDTGTGELFF. CDR3 bases: TGTGCCAGCAGCCAAGATACAGGGACCGGGGAGCTGTTTTTT.

V gene TRBV19 combines with J gene TRBJ2-1; D is undetermined. This CDR3 is 13 amino acids long. V shed 5 bases and J shed 3 bases, with 8 bases lying between them. CDR1 LNHDA and CDR2 SQIVND come from the germline V gene (reference sequence). The CDR3 bases are TGTGCCAGTAGTCCTACCATCTACAATGAGCAGTTCTTC. This codes for CASSPTIYNEQFF.

This chain uses TRBV10-3 with TRBJ2-5, with a tentative D call TRBD1 (6 bases). The V gene's germline CDR1 is ENHRY and CDR2 SYGVKD. The CDR3 is made up of 14 amino acids. Between the trimmed V and J ends, which lost 6 bases and 5 bases, there was a span of 16 bases. The CDR3: CAISQQGERETQYF. For the CDR3, the DNA is TGTGCCATCAGCCAACAGGGAGAGCGCGAGACCCAGTACTTC.

The gene calls are TRBV11-2 and TRBJ2-1; the match to TRBD2 covers 12 bases. With 5 bases clipped from V and 7 bases from J, the junction kept 6 bases outside the gene matches. The CDR3 sequence is 15 residues long. Germline V lookup: CDR1 SGHAT, CDR2 FQNNGV. Written as DNA, the CDR3 is TGTGCCAGCAGCCTCGGACTAGCGGGAAGGAATGAGCAGTTCTTC. It yields the protein CASSLGLAGRNEQFF.

The V gene is TRBV3-1 (or the pseudogene TRBV3-2), the J gene TRBJ2-3; 9 nucleotides line up with TRBD2. Germline assignment: CDR1 LGHDT and CDR2 YNNKEL (reference sequence). This CDR3 has 17 amino acids. V shed 2 bases and J 0 bases; nucleotides not matched to a gene: 6. In DNA form, the CDR3 reads TGTGCCAGCAGCCAACTTGGGACTAGCAGAAGCACAGATACGCAGTATTTT. This translates into CASSQLGTSRSTDTQYF.

The chain uses TRBV10-3 and TRBJ2-7, with a possible D match to TRBD2 (5 bases). The CDR3 is 18 residues long. In germline, CDR1 is ENHRY, CDR2 SYGVKD. The ends were cut back, 0 bases at V and 0 bases at J, with 18 bases in the middle. CDR3 amino acids: CAISESVFGRRSSYEQYF. The CDR3 DNA sequence: TGTGCCATCAGTGAGTCGGTCTTTGGACGGAGGAGCTCCTACGAGCAGTACTTC.

This clone was detected only once. V is TRBV18 and J is TRBJ1-5; no definite D call. Trimming removed 2 bases from V and 8 bases from J, with 10 bases in between. The CDR3 has 13 amino acids. CDR1 is KGHSH and CDR2 is LQKENI in the germline V gene. Here the CDR3 DNA reads TGTGCCAGCTCACCAGGGCTGCGTGAGCCCCAGCATTTT. Translating it yields CASSPGLREPQHF.

The V call is TRBV7-9, the J call TRBJ1-2, with D uncertain. V was trimmed by 5 bases and J by 2 bases, leaving 6 bases between them. The CDR3 sequence is 12 residues long. In germline, CDR1 is SEHNR, CDR2 FQNEAQ (reference sequence). In nucleotides, the CDR3 is TGTGCCAGCAGCGGAGGGAACTATGGCTACACCTTC. It yields the protein CASSGGNYGYTF.

This chain connects TRBV19 to TRBJ1-6; TRBD1 agrees at 9 bases. This CDR3 is 19 amino acids long. The V gene end was trimmed by 5 bases and the J gene end by 5 bases; junction bases not matched to a gene: 16. Germline V gene data show CDR1 as LNHDA and CDR2 as SQIVND (reference sequence). For the CDR3, the DNA is TGTGCCAGTAGTTCTACAGGGGGCCACACCCGCACTGATAATTCACCCCTCCACTTT. Protein product: CASSSTGGHTRTDNSPLHF.

The rearrangement joins TRBV27 to TRBJ2-5; TRBD1 agrees at 9 bases. Germline-derived CDR1 and CDR2 are MNHEY and SMNVEV (reference sequence). With 6 bases clipped from V and 5 bases from J, the junction kept 7 bases outside the gene matches. The CDR3 runs to 14 residues. CDR3 region: CASRATGGFETQYF. The CDR3 DNA follows: TGTGCCAGCAGGGCCACAGGGGGCTTTGAGACCCAGTACTTC.

The chain links TRBV4-2 to TRBJ1-2, with 9 bases lining up with TRBD1. CDR1 is LGHNA and CDR2 is YNFKEQ in the germline V gene. Trimming at V came to 4 bases and at J to 8 bases, leaving 2 bases not matched to a gene. CDR3 length: 12 residues. The DNA for the CDR3 is TGTGCCAGCAGCCGGACAGGGGAAGGCTACACCTTC. Protein sequence: CASSRTGEGYTF.

V usage is TRBV27 and J usage is TRBJ2-5, with unresolved D. The CDR3 is 12 amino acids. Germline CDR1 reads MNHEY; CDR2 reads SMNVEV (reference sequence). The germline V and J ends were trimmed by 4 bases and 5 bases, with 8 bases remaining between them. CDR3 region: CASSSPPETQYF. CDR3 bases: TGTGCCAGCAGTTCCCCCCCGGAGACCCAGTACTTC.

V is TRBV14 and J is TRBJ1-5; D remains ambiguous. CDR3 length equals 17 residues. Germline CDR1 and CDR2: SGHDN and FVKESK. The germline V and J ends were trimmed by 1 base and 0 bases, with 13 bases remaining between them. This CDR3 reads CASSQVTPKISNQPQHF. The DNA of the CDR3 is TGTGCCAGCAGCCAAGTGACACCTAAAATTAGCAATCAGCCCCAGCATTTT.